This TCR beta chain stems from a study of cytomegalovirus exposure and HLA in healthy donors. Study-level findings and limits: Available immune exposure information covered CMV serostatus only.

Concerning this clone: Its specificity is not known.

PCR primers comprised 60 Vbeta and 13 Jbeta primers. Sequencing was performed with immunoSEQ multiplex PCR; in TCRdb, only in-frame clones are kept and a portion is missing. The repertoire consists of roughly 140,000 clones, with around 75% occurring once and the leading ten covering under 2%. This CDR3 contains 11 residues. V was cut by 5 bases and J by 2 bases, with 3 bases left in between. Germline V gene lookup returns CDR1 SGHVS and CDR2 FNYEAQ. Regarding donors, all were healthy bone marrow donors. The chain uses TRBV7-6 and TRBJ2-5, with unresolved D. The source is a woman aged 40 to 49 in good health and CMV-seronegative. Sequenced input: PBMCs. The CDR3 DNA reads as TGTGCCAGCAGCGAGCAAGAGACCCAGTACTTC. Its translation is CASSEQETQYF.